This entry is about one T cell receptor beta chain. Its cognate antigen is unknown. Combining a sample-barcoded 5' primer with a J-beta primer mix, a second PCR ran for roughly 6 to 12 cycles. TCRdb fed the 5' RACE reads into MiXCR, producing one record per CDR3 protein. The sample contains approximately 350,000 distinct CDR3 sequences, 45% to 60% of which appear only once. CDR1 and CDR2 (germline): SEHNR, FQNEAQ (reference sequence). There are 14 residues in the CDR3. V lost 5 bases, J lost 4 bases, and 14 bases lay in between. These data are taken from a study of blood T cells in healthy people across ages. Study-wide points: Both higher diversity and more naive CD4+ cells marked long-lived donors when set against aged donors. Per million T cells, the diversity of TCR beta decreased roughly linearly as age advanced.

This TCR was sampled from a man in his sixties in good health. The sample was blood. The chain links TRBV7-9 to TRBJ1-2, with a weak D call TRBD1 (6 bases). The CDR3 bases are TGTGCCAGCAGCCGGGACATCTCCCTCTATGGCTACACCTTC. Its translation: CASSRDISLYGYTF.